One sample yielded the 10 T cell receptor beta chains listed below, sequenced in a study of blood T cell repertoires in COVID-19. Clones were read by immunoSEQ multiplex PCR, and TCRdb kept only the in-frame ones, dropping some. The sample lists about 100,000 clones, about nine tenths seen once, with approximately 2% in the top ten. The source material was peripheral blood. These TCRs come from a woman aged 45-60 years with COVID-19, enrolled during active disease.

CDR3 amino acids: CASSVAGGTSKGDTQYF. CDR3 nucleotides: TGTGCCAGCAGCGTAGCCGGGGGGACTAGTAAGGGAGATACGCAGTATTTT. The chain recombines TRBV9 with TRBJ2-3; 8 bases align to TRBD2. The CDR3 has 17 amino acids. Germline assignment: CDR1 SGDLS and CDR2 YYNGEE. The V gene end was trimmed by 0 bases and the J gene end by 5 bases; junction bases not matched to a gene: 11.

The V and J genes are TRBV18 and TRBJ1-1; 9 nucleotides align to TRBD1. Germline V gene data show CDR1 as KGHSH and CDR2 as LQKENI. CDR3 length equals 18 residues. V gave up 0 bases and J gave up 0 bases; unmatched junction bases: 8. CDR3 region: CASSPPGQGSGMNTEAFF. As DNA, the CDR3 is TGTGCCAGCTCACCACCGGGACAGGGATCTGGAATGAACACTGAAGCTTTCTTT.

V is TRBV5-4 and J is TRBJ2-3, with 7 bases aligning to TRBD2. The CDR3 loop spans 15 amino acids. CDR1 SGHNT and CDR2 YYREEE come from the germline V gene (reference sequence). Losses at the gene ends were 2 bases for V and 0 bases for J; bases not matched to a gene: 3. This CDR3 reads CASSLSGASTDTQYF. CDR3 nucleotide sequence: TGTGCCAGCAGCTTAAGCGGGGCTAGCACAGATACGCAGTATTTT.

Here the CDR3 reads CASSPRGPSGANVLTF. CDR3 coding DNA: TGTGCCAGTAGTCCTCGGGGTCCCTCTGGGGCCAACGTCCTGACTTTC. This chain links TRBV19 with TRBJ2-6, with D possibly being TRBD2 (5 bases). This CDR3 comprises 16 residues. Between the trimmed V and J ends, which lost 5 bases and 0 bases, there was a span of 11 bases. Germline V gives CDR1 LNHDA, CDR2 SQIVND (reference sequence). The entire variable domain, with the rest obtained from reference TRBV19 and TRBJ2-6, is as follows: DGGITQSPKYLFRKEGQNVTLSCEQNLNHDAMYWYRQDPGQGLRLIYYSQIVNDFQKGDIAEGYSVSREKKESFPLTVTSAQKNPTAFYLCASSPRGPSGANVLTFGAGSRLTVL.

The chain uses TRBV5-1 and TRBJ1-5, with TRBD1 as a possible D gene (6 bases). The CDR3 totals 18 residues. In germline, CDR1 is SGHRS, CDR2 YFSETQ. The V and J ends lost 1 base and 4 bases respectively, with 21 bases between them. The CDR3 reads CASSLLYRVERRNQPQHF. CDR3 sequence (DNA): TGCGCCAGCAGCTTGCTTTACAGGGTAGAGAGGAGGAATCAGCCCCAGCATTTT.

This clone appeared once. This chain links TRBV6-5 with TRBJ1-5; weak D call: TRBD1 (5 bases). Germline V gene data show CDR1 as MNHEY and CDR2 as SVGAGI. V lost 6 bases and J 9 bases, leaving 12 bases between the germline ends. The CDR3 covers 12 residues. The CDR3 bases are TGTGCCAGCAGCCAGCTGGGGGGGCCCCAGCATTTT. This codes for CASSQLGGPQHF.

The chain combines TRBV18 with TRBJ1-4; 9 nucleotides align to TRBD1. V was clipped by 3 bases and J by 5 bases; unmatched bases: 10. The CDR3 contains 17 residues. The germline gives CDR1 KGHSH, CDR2 LQKENI. The CDR3 nucleotides read TGTGCCAGCTCACCCGGGACAGGGAGGACTAAGAATGAAAAACTGTTTTTT. Protein product: CASSPGTGRTKNEKLFF.

In its sample, this clone was seen once. The chain couples TRBV24-1 to TRBJ1-1; no definite D call. CDR1 is KGHDR and CDR2 is SFDVKD in the germline V gene. The CDR3 length is 13 residues. Trimming removed 5 bases at V and 1 base at J, with 7 bases between. Here the CDR3 DNA reads TGTGCCACCAGTGCGAGTAAGAACACTGAAGCTTTCTTT. Protein sequence: CATSASKNTEAFF.

CDR3 sequence reads: CASSYSGAGPSVGPQHF. Written as DNA, the CDR3 is TGTGCCAGCAGTTACTCAGGGGCAGGGCCAAGTGTTGGGCCCCAGCATTTT. The chain couples TRBV6-2 or TRBV6-3 to TRBJ1-5; D possibly corresponds to TRBD1 (5 bases). CDR3 length: 17 residues. V gave up 0 bases and J gave up 9 bases, with 21 bases separating them. Germline lookup yields CDR1 MNHEY and CDR2 SVGEGT.

The chain has TRBV2 and TRBJ2-2; TRBD1 matches at 8 bases. Germline CDR1 is SNHLY and CDR2 is FYNNEI. The CDR3 has 13 residues. The V gene end was trimmed by 9 bases and the J gene end by 5 bases; junction bases not matched to a gene: 5. CDR3: CASRTGSTGELFF. The CDR3 nucleotides are TGTGCCAGTAGGACAGGGAGTACCGGGGAGCTGTTTTTT.